This entry describes one TCR beta chain. The data were obtained in a study of blood T cell repertoires in COVID-19. Study in general: The United States, Italy and Spain were the sources of the acute and convalescent COVID-19 samples. T cells, B-cell-depleted T cells, or PBMCs provided the cDNA or gDNA that served as material.

Libraries were prepared by immunoSEQ multiplex PCR; TCRdb keeps only in-frame clonotypes and omits some of them. The sample has 150,000 to 200,000 clones; 82% are singletons. The length of the CDR3 is 14 residues. Germline values: CDR1 SGHRS, CDR2 YFSETQ. V dropped 3 bases and J dropped 7; count of bases not matched to a gene: 6. The sequence was collected from a woman between 65 and 79 years old with acute or convalescent COVID-19. The chain joins TRBV5-1 to TRBJ1-5; 8 bases agree with TRBD1. Material for sequencing was peripheral blood. The CDR3 sequence: CASSSGQGGQPQHF. In DNA form, the CDR3 reads TGCGCCAGCAGCTCCGGACAGGGAGGACAGCCCCAGCATTTT.